A single sample gave rise to the 23 T cell receptor beta chains below, sequenced in a study of T cells in Graves' hyperthyroidism and ophthalmopathy (dated by TCRdb to 2018 to 2020). To prepare the library, multiplex PCR was applied. Reads for this sample came from an Illumina HiSeq 2000. The TCR beta CDR3 regions were amplified from RNA transcripts. For the first round of RT-PCR on the TCR CDR3, the HTBI primer set was used together with the Qiagen OneStep RT-PCR kit. TCRdb applied fastp at Q25 and MiXCR to the public reads, then kept only in-frame beta chains. Each record represents a unique CDR3 protein, reported with the most common genes and DNA among its rows. The sample table contains 550,000 to 650,000 distinct CDR3 sequences; only one count was recorded for approximately 15% of them. Jointly, the top ten make up 11% to 15% of the sample. Sequencing was done on a sample of blood. The source is a woman in her thirties or forties with Graves' hyperthyroidism.

This chain uses TRBV5-1 with TRBJ2-1; no firm D call. CDR1 and CDR2 from the germline V gene are SGHRS and YFSETQ. The CDR3 length is 15 residues. Trimming shortened V by 4 bases and J by 0 bases, and 11 bases separated the two germline ends. This CDR3 reads CASSVFMDSYNEQFF. The CDR3 DNA reads as TGCGCCAGCAGCGTATTCATGGACTCCTACAATGAGCAGTTCTTC.

This clonotype was counted between two and nine times. This sequence joins TRBV7-2 and TRBJ2-7, with D unclear. Germline assignment: CDR1 SGHTA and CDR2 FQGNSA. This CDR3 is 14 amino acids long. The V end lost 5 bases, the J end lost 4 bases, and 15 bases lay between the germline ends. The CDR3 DNA follows: TGTGCCAGCAGCCAGTGGGGATCCGGATACGAGCAGTACTTC. The encoded protein is CASSQWGSGYEQYF. Based on the CDR3 plus reference TRBV7-2 and TRBJ2-7, the full variable domain is GAGVSQSPSNKVTEKGKDVELRCDPISGHTALYWYRQSLGQGLEFLIYFQGNSAPDKSGLPSDRFSAERTGGSVSTLTIQRTQQEDSAVYLCASSQWGSGYEQYFGPGTRLTVT.

This clonotype was observed many times. The chain joins TRBV28 to TRBJ2-1; the D gene could be TRBD1 or TRBD2 (5 bases each). The V end lost 6 bases, the J end lost 8 bases, and 20 bases lay between the germline ends. CDR3 length equals 15 residues. Germline V gives CDR1 MDHEN, CDR2 SYDVKM. CDR3 coding DNA: TGTGCCAGCAGCTCCTCCCGGGGCAACCCATATGAGCAGTTCTTC. It yields the protein CASSSSRGNPYEQFF. Filled out from reference TRBV28 and TRBJ2-1, the complete variable domain reads DVKVTQSSRYLVKRTGEKVFLECVQDMDHENMFWYRQDPGLGLRLIYFSYDVKMKEKGDIPEGYSVSREKKERFSLILESASTNQTSMYLCASSSSRGNPYEQFFGPGTRLTVL.

This clonotype occurred many times. This chain connects TRBV20-1 to TRBJ1-5; D is unclear. The CDR3 spans 13 residues. Germline V lookup: CDR1 DFQATT, CDR2 SNEGSKA (reference sequence). The V and J ends lost 3 bases and 0 bases respectively, with 6 bases between them. This CDR3 reads CSASDTSNQPQHF. In nucleotides, the CDR3 is TGCAGTGCTAGTGATACTAGCAATCAGCCCCAGCATTTT.

Ten or more counts support this clonotype. The genes are TRBV5-5 and TRBJ2-1, with 9 bases lining up with TRBD1. The CDR3 has 15 amino acids. Trimming removed 1 base from V and 6 bases from J; junction bases left unmatched: 5. Germline V gene sequence: CDR1 SGHKS, CDR2 YYEKEE (reference sequence). The CDR3 sequence: CASSLWDRDPNEQFF. The CDR3 bases are TGTGCCAGCAGCTTGTGGGACAGGGATCCCAATGAGCAGTTCTTC.

The CDR3 coding sequence is TGTGCCAGCGGGGGGGCGGGCTATAGCACAGATACGCAGTATTTT. It is translated as CASGGAGYSTDTQYF. The V and J genes are TRBV9 and TRBJ2-3; D perhaps matches TRBD2 (7 bases). This CDR3 is built from 15 residues. The germline gives CDR1 SGDLS, CDR2 YYNGEE. Trimming took off 7 bases at V and 0 bases at J, with 15 bases between the two ends.

With regard to this clonotype: Germline and junction disagree at one end, which may indicate a read error. This chain links TRBV18 with TRBJ1-3, with unresolved D. In germline, CDR1 is KGHSH, CDR2 LQKENI. The CDR3 sequence is 18 residues long. As DNA, the CDR3 is TGTGCCAGCTCACCTCGGGTAGGTGAGGCTGTGAGAGGAACCACCATATATTTT. This translates into CASSPRVGEAVRGTTIYF.

This clonotype appeared many times. The chain carries TRBV3-1 and TRBJ2-7; D gene ambiguous. Germline V gene sequence: CDR1 LGHDT, CDR2 YNNKEL (reference sequence). Trimming took off 0 bases at V and 4 bases at J, with 10 bases between the two ends. The CDR3 is made up of 14 amino acids. The CDR3 protein is CASSQEGTQYEQYF. CDR3 bases: TGTGCCAGCAGCCAAGAGGGCACCCAATACGAGCAGTACTTC.

This chain joins TRBV5-6 and TRBJ1-1, with unresolved D. With 0 bases removed from V and 1 base from J, the gap between germline ends came to 16 bases. The length of the CDR3 is 17 residues. Germline V gives CDR1 SGHDT, CDR2 YYEEEE. The CDR3 is CASSLGGTLKGNTEAFF. Written as DNA, the CDR3 is TGTGCCAGCAGCTTGGGCGGCACTTTAAAGGGGAACACTGAAGCTTTCTTT.

This clonotype has ten or more counts. The rearrangement joins TRBV27 to TRBJ2-5; no reliable D call. The CDR3 has 11 residues. V was cut by 11 bases and J by 1 base, with 8 bases left in between. From germline, CDR1 is MNHEY and CDR2 SMNVEV (reference sequence). CDR3 DNA sequence: TGTGCCCCGGGCGTCCAAGAGACCCAGTACTTC. Protein: CAPGVQETQYF.

V gene TRBV15 combines with J gene TRBJ1-5; 10 bases are a match to TRBD1. In germline, CDR1 is LNHNV, CDR2 YYDKDF (reference sequence). The V and J ends lost 0 bases and 2 bases, in that order; junction bases with no gene match: 1. This CDR3 is built from 16 residues. The CDR3 coding sequence is TGTGCCACCAGCAGAGATGGGACAGGGGGCAATCAGCCCCAGCATTTT. Encoded protein: CATSRDGTGGNQPQHF.

At least ten counts were recorded for this clonotype. The V call is TRBV18, the J call TRBJ2-7; weak D call: TRBD1 (6 bases). The CDR3 extends over 17 amino acids. V was cut by 1 base and J by 0 bases, with 16 bases left in between. Germline V lookup: CDR1 KGHSH, CDR2 LQKENI. The CDR3 DNA is TGTGCCAGCTCACCACGGCCCGGTACAGGGAACTCCTACGAGCAGTACTTC. Residues: CASSPRPGTGNSYEQYF.

The V and J genes are TRBV20-1 and TRBJ2-7, with D possibly being TRBD1 or TRBD2 (5 bases each). Judging by the DNA end, TRBJ2-1 fits better; the J call may be wrong. Germline V gives CDR1 DFQATT, CDR2 SNEGSKA (reference sequence). The CDR3 loop spans 14 amino acids. The CDR3 loop reads CSAREAGSSYEQFF. CDR3 in DNA: TGCAGTGCTAGAGAAGCAGGGAGCTCCTACGAGCAGTTCTTC.

This clonotype showed up just a few times. CDR3 protein: CASSSTTYSTDTQYF. CDR3 nucleotide sequence: TGCGCCAGCAGCTCGACAACCTATAGCACAGATACGCAGTATTTT. V is TRBV5-1 and J is TRBJ2-3; D gene uncertain. This CDR3 comprises 15 residues. The germline gives CDR1 SGHRS, CDR2 YFSETQ. V was clipped by 3 bases and J by 0 bases, with 11 bases between them.

The table lists this clonotype with many counts. This rearrangement joins TRBV2 to TRBJ2-7; no clear D gene. The CDR3 totals 13 residues. CDR1 and CDR2 (germline): SNHLY, FYNNEI. V lost 7 bases, J lost 1 base, and 11 bases lay in between. The CDR3 sequence is CASTRIISYEQYF. CDR3 DNA sequence: TGTGCCAGCACTCGGATTATATCCTACGAGCAGTACTTC.

This clonotype was observed at least ten times. The chain recombines TRBV24-1 with TRBJ2-1, with 8 nucleotides matching TRBD1. Germline trimming cut 2 bases from V and 4 bases from J; bases unmatched to any gene: 6. Germline V lookup: CDR1 KGHDR, CDR2 SFDVKD. CDR3 length: 16 residues. The CDR3 is CATSDSGTGHYNEQFF. The CDR3 region has the DNA TGTGCCACCAGTGATTCCGGGACAGGCCATTACAATGAGCAGTTCTTC.

The table lists this clonotype with many counts. The rearrangement joins TRBV20-1 to TRBJ2-3; 9 positions match TRBD1. This CDR3 has 16 residues. Germline V gene data show CDR1 as DFQATT and CDR2 as SNEGSKA (reference sequence). V dropped 4 bases and J dropped 2; count of bases not matched to a gene: 10. CDR3 sequence: CSANKPGQGSTDTQYF. The CDR3 region has the DNA TGCAGTGCTAATAAACCGGGACAGGGCTCCACAGATACGCAGTATTTT.

This clonotype was seen ten or more times. CDR3 sequence (DNA): TGTGCCAGCAGTTCGCTGGGGGCCCAAGAGACCCAGTACTTC. Amino acid sequence: CASSSLGAQETQYF. The chain has TRBV12-3 or TRBV12-4 and TRBJ2-5, with D possibly matching TRBD1 (6 bases). V lost 4 bases, J lost 1 base, and 10 bases lay in between. The CDR3 is 14 amino acids.

The rearrangement links TRBV29-1 to TRBJ1-6; tentatively, D is TRBD1 (5 bases). With 6 bases removed from V and 7 bases from J, the gap between germline ends came to 16 bases. The CDR3 length is 14 residues. Germline V gene data show CDR1 as SQVTM and CDR2 as ANQGSEA. The CDR3 DNA reads TGCAGCGTCCTAACGGGGGGGGTCAATTCACCCCTCCACTTT. Encoded protein: CSVLTGGVNSPLHF.

The V and J genes are TRBV14 and TRBJ2-2; D is unresolved. The CDR3 has 14 amino acids. V gave up 1 base and J gave up 5 bases, with 8 bases separating them. CDR1 and CDR2 from the germline V gene are SGHDN and FVKESK. The CDR3 nucleotides read TGTGCCAGCAGCCAAGGTCTTCCGACCGGGGAGCTGTTTTTT. It translates to CASSQGLPTGELFF.

The chain joins TRBV29-1 to TRBJ2-2; 7 bases are shared with TRBD2. The germline V gene encodes CDR1 SQVTM and CDR2 ANQGSEA. V gave up 5 bases and J gave up 5 bases; unmatched junction bases: 11. The CDR3 loop spans 15 amino acids. The CDR3 DNA is TGCAGCGTTACCCGCATGGGGGGGGGAACCGGGGAGCTGTTTTTT. Translated: CSVTRMGGGTGELFF.

This clonotype was observed at least ten times. The J gene is TRBJ1-1, the V gene TRBV7-2; tentatively, D is TRBD1 (6 bases). CDR3 length: 14 residues. Germline V lookup: CDR1 SGHTA, CDR2 FQGNSA. The ends were cut back, 1 base at V and 5 bases at J, with 11 bases in the middle. This CDR3 is CASSLEGDNTEAFF. In DNA, the CDR3 is TGTGCCAGCAGCTTAGAGGGGGATAATACTGAAGCTTTCTTT.

CDR3: CASTPAQGQGKAEAFF. The CDR3 nucleotides are TGTGCCAGCACTCCAGCCCAGGGACAGGGGAAGGCGGAAGCTTTCTTT. The V and J genes are TRBV6-1 and TRBJ1-1; 10 positions agree with TRBD1. The junction had 16 bases not matched to a gene; V was cut back by 7 bases and J by 8 bases. The length of the CDR3 is 16 residues. Germline V gives CDR1 MNHNS, CDR2 SASEGT.